This is a list of T cell receptor beta chains from one sample in a study of monozygotic twins with inflammatory bowel disease. TCRdb derives one entry per CDR3 protein from the 5' RACE reads, leaving out DNA. The sample has about 160,000 distinct CDR3 sequences. The sequenced sample consisted of blood. These receptors all come from a human donor with ulcerative colitis or Crohn's disease, or a healthy co-twin of an affected twin (not recorded which). CDR3s include the opening cysteine and the closing phenylalanine or tryptophan. Each record gives: V gene, J gene, CDR3 protein.

v_gene: TRBV7-2
j_gene: TRBJ2-1
CDR3aa: CASSSELYNEQFF

v_gene: TRBV6-5
j_gene: TRBJ1-5
CDR3aa: CASSYGGPGIYSNQPQHF

v_gene: TRBV5-4
j_gene: TRBJ2-2
CDR3aa: CASSSGGQNTGELFF

v_gene: TRBV5-4
j_gene: TRBJ2-1
CDR3aa: CASSVGQGSSYNEQFF

v_gene: TRBV20-1
j_gene: TRBJ1-5
CDR3aa: CSARPTGILYQPQHF

v_gene: TRBV6-5
j_gene: TRBJ1-4
CDR3aa: CASSYGSIGEKLFF

v_gene: TRBV9
j_gene: TRBJ2-3
CDR3aa: CASSTGSSTDTQYF

v_gene: TRBV5-1
j_gene: TRBJ2-1
CDR3aa: CASSPRRLAGGNEQFF

v_gene: TRBV27
j_gene: TRBJ1-5
CDR3aa: CASTGPPGNQPQHF

v_gene: TRBV5-6
j_gene: TRBJ1-1
CDR3aa: CASSSPRWEGTEAFF

v_gene: TRBV5-1
j_gene: TRBJ2-7
CDR3aa: CASSLPSRREQYF

v_gene: TRBV5-1
j_gene: TRBJ2-1
CDR3aa: CASSLDSGGNEQFF

v_gene: TRBV20-1
j_gene: TRBJ2-5
CDR3aa: CSATETNTFETQYF

v_gene: TRBV29-1
j_gene: TRBJ2-7
CDR3aa: CSVVGTDYEQYF

v_gene: TRBV5-4
j_gene: TRBJ2-1
CDR3aa: CASSLGGPEEQFF

v_gene: TRBV18
j_gene: TRBJ2-5
CDR3aa: CASSQGTGQETQYF

v_gene: TRBV9
j_gene: TRBJ2-3
CDR3aa: CASSTAWRESGDTQYF

v_gene: TRBV25-1
j_gene: TRBJ2-5
CDR3aa: CASSDQGTGGYRETQYF

v_gene: TRBV6-5
j_gene: TRBJ1-5
CDR3aa: CATSLKGPNDSNQPQHF

v_gene: TRBV7-9
j_gene: TRBJ2-2
CDR3aa: CASSLEVSGELFF

v_gene: TRBV14
j_gene: TRBJ1-1
CDR3aa: CASSPGQLKGTEAFF

v_gene: TRBV19
j_gene: TRBJ2-1
CDR3aa: CASRPGLTSREQFF

v_gene: TRBV2
j_gene: TRBJ1-6
CDR3aa: CASSIRDANSPLHF

v_gene: TRBV6-1
j_gene: TRBJ1-4
CDR3aa: CASRNRGSVEKLFF

v_gene: TRBV20-1
j_gene: TRBJ2-5
CDR3aa: CSASAGAGETQYF

v_gene: TRBV6-5
j_gene: TRBJ1-1
CDR3aa: CASSYSGGLTEAFF

v_gene: TRBV20-1
j_gene: TRBJ2-5
CDR3aa: CSARDPRGVETQYF